The sequence of this TCR beta chain was determined in a study of blood T cells in healthy people across ages (dated by TCRdb to the mid-2010s). At the level of the whole study: In model experiments, template switching captured roughly one uniquely barcoded TCR beta cDNA molecule for every two T cells. The study measured age-related changes in TCR beta repertoire diversity using deep sequencing normalized with unique cDNA molecular identifiers. The donors were split into four age groups: young (average 16 years), middle-aged (39), aged (over 55) and long-lived (approximately 80). To avoid experimental bias, donors of different ages were spread randomly across the sequencing lanes. The study analyzed two additional independent replicas of 1 million unique cDNA reads from the same blood draw for two donors, one aged 18 to 29 and one aged 80 or older.

The approximately 41 donors, aged about 6 to 90 years, were systemically healthy Caucasian individuals from Russia. Each donor gave approximately 9.3 milliliters of peripheral blood, collected into EDTA-treated Vacutainer tubes. Ficoll-Paque density-gradient centrifugation was used to isolate PBMCs, with at least 6 million obtained per sample. Trizol reagent was used to extract total RNA from PBMCs, with at least 6 micrograms per sample. Naive CD45RAhigh/CD27high T cell percentages were measured by flow cytometry on a PBMC aliquot from every donor. Receptor libraries were prepared by 5' RACE. The sample was run on an Illumina HiSeq 2500. The second PCR ran for roughly 7 to 11 cycles and used a J-beta primer mix along with a sample-barcoded 5' primer. Each TCR beta cDNA molecule received a unique molecular identifier from a template-switch 5' adaptor carrying 12 random nucleotides. Each sample yielded at least 3 million CDR3-containing paired-end reads. First-strand cDNA synthesis was performed from all RNA using the Mint cDNA synthesis kit, with priming by a TRBC-specific oligonucleotide. All cDNA was treated with uracil-DNA glycosylase and then went through a first 18-cycle PCR with the universal primers M1SS and BC2_uni_R. In the paper's pipeline: Each sample was normalized by randomly selecting 1 million high-quality reads, each carrying a distinct molecular identifier. Instead of being binned into consensus sequences, reads with shared molecular identifiers were discarded. MiTCR, run with a Q25 quality threshold and the strictest error-elimination algorithm, handled CDR3 identification, clonotype clustering and error correction. A nonparametric unseen species model using Euler transformation provided a lower-bound estimate of total TCR beta diversity. TCRdb ran its own pipeline on the public reads, namely fastp trimming at Q25 and MiXCR clone calling, and kept in-frame beta chains. Rows are combined by CDR3 protein, so each entry shows the most common genes and DNA. TCRdb's processing, not the authors', yielded these V and J calls. The sample table contains approximately 600,000 distinct CDR3 sequences; only one count was recorded for 58% of them. The top ten clones comprise about two fifths of the sample.

Overall results and qualifications from the work: Compared with the aged group, the long-lived group had more naive CD4+ T cells, fewer expanded clones and increased TCR diversity, a pattern suggesting age selection. Bulk unsorted PBMC profiling prevented conclusive comparison of naive and antigen-experienced compartments. As age increased, observed TCR beta diversity per million T cells dropped in a roughly linear way, and a significant reduction was already evident by age about 40. The percentage of naive T cells measured by flow cytometry correlated strongly with observed TCR beta diversity. Total diversity estimates from one million sequenced T cells were considered lower bounds and underestimates. The CMV infection status of donors was not known, potentially confounding age-related changes in expanded clonotypes.

V loses 2 bases of germline sequence and J loses 8 bases, and the interval between the two ends is 16 bases. Per the germline V gene, MGHDK is the CDR1 and SYGVNS is the CDR2. From its cysteine to its phenylalanine, the CDR3 spans 15 amino acids. The retained sequence is limited to the CDR3, 45 bases, with the frame set at the first base. This clonotype was seen a handful of times. The antigen it recognizes is unknown. Within one base of it there is no much larger clone, and no base qualities were kept. The material sequenced was blood. The rearrangement combines TRBV25-1 with TRBJ2-4; TRBD1 is a weak D gene call, 5 bases matching. This receptor was taken from a man aged 55 to 69 in good health. The bases are TGTGCCAGCAGTGAAACATCAGGGTGGACGGACATTCAGTACTTC. The translation is CASSETSGWTDIQYF.